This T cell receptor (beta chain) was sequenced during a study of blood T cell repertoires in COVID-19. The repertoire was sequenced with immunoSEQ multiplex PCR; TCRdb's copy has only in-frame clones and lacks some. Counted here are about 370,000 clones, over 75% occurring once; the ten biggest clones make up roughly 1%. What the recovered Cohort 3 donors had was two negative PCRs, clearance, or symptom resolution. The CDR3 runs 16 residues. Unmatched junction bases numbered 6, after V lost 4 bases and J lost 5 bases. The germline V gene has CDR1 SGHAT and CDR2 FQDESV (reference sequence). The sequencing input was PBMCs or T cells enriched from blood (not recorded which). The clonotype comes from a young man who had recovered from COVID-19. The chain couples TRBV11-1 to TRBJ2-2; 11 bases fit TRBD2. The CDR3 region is CASSSEGLAVTGELFF. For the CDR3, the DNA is TGTGCCAGCAGCTCAGAGGGACTAGCGGTTACCGGGGAGCTGTTTTTT.